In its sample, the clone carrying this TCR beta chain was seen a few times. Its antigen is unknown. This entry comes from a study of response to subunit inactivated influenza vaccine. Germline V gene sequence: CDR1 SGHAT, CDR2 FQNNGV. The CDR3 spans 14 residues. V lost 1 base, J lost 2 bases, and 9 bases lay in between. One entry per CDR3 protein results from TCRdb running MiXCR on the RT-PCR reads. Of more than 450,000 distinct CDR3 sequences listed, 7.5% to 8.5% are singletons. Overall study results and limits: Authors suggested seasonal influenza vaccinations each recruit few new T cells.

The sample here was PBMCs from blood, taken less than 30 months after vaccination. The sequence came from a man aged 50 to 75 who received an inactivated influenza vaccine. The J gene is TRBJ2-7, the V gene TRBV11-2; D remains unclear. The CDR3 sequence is CASSLGDTAYEQYF. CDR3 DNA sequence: TGTGCCAGCAGCTTAGGTGACACAGCCTACGAGCAGTACTTC.